Listed here are 12 T cell receptor beta chains from one sample, sequenced in a study of blood T cell repertoires in COVID-19 (dated by TCRdb to 2018 to 2020). Library generation was performed with the immunoSEQ multiplex PCR assay. TCRdb retrieved this table from immuneACCESS and kept in-frame rearrangements only. Not all clones are present; in checked studies, unresolved V genes account for under half, and no reason is known for the remainder. This sample is represented by approximately 140,000 clones; 87% of them were singletons. Approximately 4% of the sample is held by the ten biggest clonotypes. The source material was peripheral blood. These TCRs come from a woman between 35 and 50 years old with acute or convalescent COVID-19.

In its sample, this clone was seen once. The rearrangement uses TRBV7-3 and TRBJ2-1, with D possibly being TRBD1 (5 bases). V lost 1 base and J lost 2, with 12 bases in between. Germline CDR1 SGHTA, CDR2 FQGTGA. CDR3 length: 16 residues. The CDR3 here is CASSLMGQGTYNEQFF. The DNA of the CDR3 is TGTGCCAGCAGCTTAATGGGGCAGGGCACCTACAATGAGCAGTTCTTC.

This sequence joins TRBV18 and TRBJ2-7; the match to TRBD1 covers 7 bases. Unmatched junction bases numbered 5, after V lost 2 bases and J lost 4 bases. CDR3 length equals 14 residues. The germline CDR1 and CDR2 sequences are KGHSH and LQKENI. The CDR3 loop is CASSPLGGNYEQYF. For the CDR3, the DNA is TGTGCCAGCTCACCATTAGGGGGCAATTACGAGCAGTACTTC.

V is TRBV7-2 and J is TRBJ1-6; D gene ambiguous. V was trimmed by 5 bases and J by 14 bases, leaving 10 bases between them. This CDR3 has 11 amino acids. Germline V lookup: CDR1 SGHTA, CDR2 FQGNSA. The CDR3 loop reads CASSRLEALHF. The CDR3 DNA follows: TGTGCCAGCAGCAGATTAGAGGCCCTCCACTTT.

The V call is TRBV7-8, the J call TRBJ1-6; TRBD1 is a possible D gene (5 bases). This CDR3 is built from 15 residues. Germline V gene lookup returns CDR1 SGHVS and CDR2 FQNEAQ. V was cut by 1 base and J by 10 bases, with 14 bases left in between. CDR3 sequence reads: CASSLGGGVESPLHF. CDR3 coding DNA: TGTGCCAGCAGCTTAGGTGGGGGGGTTGAGTCACCCCTCCACTTT.

This rearrangement joins TRBV18 to TRBJ2-3; the match to TRBD2 covers 9 bases. The CDR3 has 18 amino acids. Trimming at V came to 0 bases and at J to 2 bases, leaving 9 bases not matched to a gene. CDR1 and CDR2 from the germline V gene are KGHSH and LQKENI. CDR3 protein: CASSPPLVERGDTDTQYF. The DNA for the CDR3 is TGTGCCAGCTCACCACCGTTAGTCGAGCGGGGGGACACAGATACGCAGTATTTT.

This clone has just a few counts. The V gene is TRBV11-2, the J gene TRBJ2-1; tentative D call: TRBD2 (6 bases). Looked up from germline, CDR1 is SGHAT and CDR2 is FQNNGV. The CDR3 is 16 amino acids. V was clipped by 5 bases and J by 0 bases, with 14 bases between them. This CDR3 is CASSPKGSGSYNEQFF. CDR3 coding DNA: TGTGCCAGCAGCCCCAAGGGTAGCGGCTCCTACAATGAGCAGTTCTTC.

This sequence joins TRBV27 and TRBJ2-3; D unclear. V dropped 2 bases and J dropped 1 base, with 7 bases sitting between them. Germline values: CDR1 MNHEY, CDR2 SMNVEV (reference sequence). This CDR3 has 14 residues. Here the CDR3 reads CASSLGRGTDTQYF. CDR3 sequence (DNA): TGTGCCAGCAGTTTAGGGCGCGGCACAGATACGCAGTATTTT.

This clone was observed a few times. The J gene is TRBJ1-5, the V gene TRBV4-1, with 7 bases that match TRBD1. Per germline, CDR1 MGHRA and CDR2 YSYEKL. Germline trimming cut 0 bases from V and 4 bases from J; bases unmatched to any gene: 6. This CDR3 comprises 16 residues. The DNA for the CDR3 is TGCGCCAGCAGCCAAGAGCTGGGACAGAAGAATCAGCCCCAGCATTTT. Its protein is CASSQELGQKNQPQHF.

The genes are TRBV4-3 and TRBJ1-3; D remains ambiguous. This CDR3 comprises 18 residues. CDR1 and CDR2 (germline): LGHNA, YSLEER. V lost 0 bases and J lost 1, with 16 bases in between. DNA for the CDR3: TGCGCCAGCAGCCAAGAGCCGGGTCTATCGGCATCTGGAAACACCATATATTTT. It translates to CASSQEPGLSASGNTIYF.

The chain couples TRBV19 to TRBJ1-3; D is perhaps TRBD1 (5 bases). The CDR3 has 16 residues. V was trimmed by 3 bases and J by 0 bases, leaving 12 bases between them. CDR1 is LNHDA, CDR2 SQIVND, per germline (reference sequence). CDR3 residues: CASSMGLSSSGNTIYF. CDR3 bases: TGTGCCAGTAGTATGGGACTCTCGAGCTCTGGAAACACCATATATTTT.

The V gene is TRBV7-9, the J gene TRBJ2-7; 7 bases map to TRBD1. Germline loops: CDR1 SEHNR, CDR2 FQNEAQ (reference sequence). Trimming at V came to 0 bases and at J to 1 base, leaving 9 bases not matched to a gene. The CDR3 covers 17 residues. CDR3 residues: CASSLAPRDSLSYEQYF. The CDR3, as DNA: TGTGCCAGCAGCTTAGCCCCCAGGGACAGTCTTTCCTACGAGCAGTACTTC.

The rearrangement uses TRBV5-1 and TRBJ1-1, with TRBD1 as a possible D gene (6 bases). The V and J ends lost 6 bases and 8 bases respectively, with 11 bases between them. The CDR3 consists of 11 residues. Germline CDR1 and CDR2: SGHRS and YFSETQ. The CDR3 DNA is TGCGCCAGCAAGGGGGAAGCCGAAGCTTTCTTT. Its translation is CASKGEAEAFF.